The T cell receptor (beta chain) under discussion was sequenced for a study of T cell responses to AZD1222 COVID-19 vaccine. Notes on the study in general: No day 14 peak samples; only post-peak repertoires were characterized. After two AZD1222 doses, spike-specific TCR breadth and depth rose versus day 0.

Per the germline V gene, CDR1 is SGHTA and CDR2 is FQGTGA. CDR3 size: 14 residues. Trimming cost V 4 bases and J 2 bases, with 11 bases left between them. Profiled with immunoSEQ multiplex PCR; TCRdb holds only in-frame clones, not every one. The sample lists fewer than 100,000 clones, approximately 87% occurring once. Regarding this clone: Its antigen is unknown.

Analyses pooled second doses at about 4 or about 12 weeks. V and J are TRBV7-3 and TRBJ2-5; D not certain. The sample here was peripheral blood, taken 28 days after the second AZD1222 dose. The sequence was obtained from an adult who received the AZD1222 COVID-19 vaccine. This chain's CDR3 is CASSSQHGQETQYF. For the CDR3, the DNA is TGTGCCAGCAGCTCTCAACACGGTCAAGAGACCCAGTACTTC.